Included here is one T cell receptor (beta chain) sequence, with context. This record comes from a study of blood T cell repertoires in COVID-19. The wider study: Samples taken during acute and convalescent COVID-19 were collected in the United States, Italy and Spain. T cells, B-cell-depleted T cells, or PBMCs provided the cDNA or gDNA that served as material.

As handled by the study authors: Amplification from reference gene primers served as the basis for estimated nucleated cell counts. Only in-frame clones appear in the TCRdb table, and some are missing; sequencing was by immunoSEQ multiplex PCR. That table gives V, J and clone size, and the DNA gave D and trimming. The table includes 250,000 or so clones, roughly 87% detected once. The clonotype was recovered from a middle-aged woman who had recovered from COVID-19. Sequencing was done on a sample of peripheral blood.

The CDR3 loop reads CASSLSLAGVAPYNEQFF. CDR3 nucleotides: TGCGCCAGCAGCCTTTCCCTAGCGGGAGTGGCCCCCTACAATGAGCAGTTCTTC. The gene calls are TRBV4-3 and TRBJ2-1, with 10 bases matching TRBD2. Germline-derived CDR1 and CDR2 are LGHNA and YSLEER. V lost 4 bases, J lost 2 bases, and 11 bases stayed unmatched. CDR3 length equals 18 residues.